This TCR beta chain derives from a study of CD8 T cells in Susac syndrome (dated by TCRdb to the late 2010s). Broadly, across the study: The study used repertoire sequencing to test whether antigen drove CD8+ T cell activation and differentiation in Susac syndrome. The clonality of the CD8+ T cell repertoire was compared across around twelve healthy donors, about 14 Susac syndrome patients and about 16 multiple sclerosis patients. Results and caveats for the whole study, not just this receptor: The number of individuals in the TCR sequencing and HLA analysis was acknowledged as relatively small.

In the germline V gene (reference sequence), CDR1 corresponds to MNHEY and CDR2 to SMNVEV. The CDR3 contains 14 residues, cysteine and phenylalanine counted. Only CDR3 DNA remains: 42 bases, in frame from the first base. Between the V and J ends, shortened by 4 bases and 8 bases respectively, the junction contains 15 bases. Peripheral blood CD8+ and CD4+ T cells from healthy donors, Susac syndrome patients and multiple sclerosis patients were profiled using high-throughput TCR beta sequencing. The multiple sclerosis controls were treatment-naive patients whose relapsing-remitting disease, either stable or active, fulfilled the revised McDonald criteria. Bulk CD8+ and CD4+ T cells were purified by magnetic negative isolation, while CD8+ TEMRA cells were enriched using FACS. Blood was collected in EDTA tubes and processed within 24 hours, with PBMCs isolated through density gradient centrifugation. PBMCs intended for TCR sequencing were frozen in liquid nitrogen and were later thawed in a 37 degrees C water bath. A purity of at least 90% was achieved for sorted or isolated CD4+, CD8+ and CD8+ TEMRA cells.

Concerning this clonotype itself: Its antigen is currently not known. No base-level quality is on record; no much larger clone is a single base apart.

RNA was extracted using the RNeasy kit, and about 0.5 to 1 ug of the RNA was reverse transcribed with random hexamers. TCR beta CDR3 regions were amplified with the immunoSEQ multiplex PCR assay covering 54 Vbeta and 13 Jbeta segments. PCR amplification bias was corrected by using a synthetic template baseline for primer optimization and computational correction. On the authors' methods: Reads were assigned to V, D and J genes according to IMGT and analyzed in immunoSEQ Analyzer, with only productive sequences retained. Clonality was computed as one minus Shannon entropy normalized by log2 of the number of productive unique sequences. Public and private clones were assessed among the 100 most prevalent clones of each patient and control. Clones were defined as Susac-specific if absent from the healthy and MS cohorts, from approximately 1,100 published viral clones and from other ImmuneACCESS disease sequences. TCRdb trimmed the raw reads at Q25, called clones with MiXCR and kept productive beta chains. Rows with one shared CDR3 protein collapse into an entry with the most common genes and DNA. These V and J calls are TCRdb output, not the study's own analysis. Here the sample has roughly 120,000 distinct CDR3 sequences; more than 85% occur a single time. 0.25% to 0.35% of the sample goes to the ten largest clones.

The sample was CD8+ T cells from PBMCs. The receptor comes from a human donor with multiple sclerosis. The chain uses TRBV27 and TRBJ2-1; the D gene lacks a confident call. Read as DNA, the sequence is TGTGCCAGCAGTTGGGCTAGTAGGAGTGATGAGCAGTTCTTC. This gives the protein CASSWASRSDEQFF.